The 21 T cell receptor beta chains listed next were all sequenced from one sample in a study of early T cells in non-severe SARS-CoV-2 infection. TCRdb re-called the 5' RACE reads with MiXCR, one entry per CDR3 protein. This sample yields around 80,000 distinct CDR3 sequences, of which approximately 10% are seen a single time; around 12% belongs to the top ten. Sequencing was performed on whole blood, taken at baseline. These TCRs come from an adult who was a healthcare worker with PCR-confirmed SARS-CoV-2 infection or an uninfected control (not recorded which).

V gene TRBV20-1 combines with J gene TRBJ1-6, with 7 bases aligning to TRBD1. J gave up 9 bases and V 1 base, and 6 bases lay outside the gene matches. Germline lookup yields CDR1 DFQATT and CDR2 SNEGSKA (reference sequence). The CDR3 is 14 residues long. This chain's CDR3 is CSARALTGSSPLHF. CDR3 coding DNA: TGCAGTGCTAGAGCCCTGACAGGGAGTTCACCCCTCCACTTT.

The chain combines TRBV29-1 with TRBJ1-3; 9 nucleotides agree with TRBD1. Unmatched junction bases numbered 0, after V lost 4 bases and J lost 2 bases. The CDR3 covers 13 residues. CDR1 and CDR2 from the germline V gene are SQVTM and ANQGSEA. The CDR3 DNA sequence: TGCAGCGTTGGGGACAGGGCTGGAAACACCATATATTTT. This encodes CSVGDRAGNTIYF.

This clonotype came up many times. The rearrangement links TRBV6-5 to TRBJ2-5; perhaps TRBD2 as D (5 bases). CDR1 is MNHEY, CDR2 SVGAGI, per germline. V lost 4 bases to trimming and J lost 5 bases, with 11 bases between them. This CDR3 spans 13 amino acids. The CDR3 here is CASSLTGGETQYF. The CDR3 coding sequence is TGTGCCAGCAGTTTGACGGGCGGGGAGACCCAGTACTTC.

The chain links TRBV5-1 to TRBJ2-2; D may be TRBD2 (6 bases). This CDR3 has 17 residues. Trimming removed 0 bases from V and 5 bases from J, with 17 bases in between. Germline V gene lookup returns CDR1 SGHRS and CDR2 YFSETQ. The CDR3 DNA follows: TGCGCCAGCAGCTTGGCCAGCAGGGCCCGGGGGACCGGGGAGCTGTTTTTT. The encoded protein is CASSLASRARGTGELFF.

In its sample, this clonotype was seen a few times. The rearrangement joins TRBV27 to TRBJ1-1, with 7 bases matching TRBD1. CDR3 size: 17 residues. Germline V gene sequence: CDR1 MNHEY, CDR2 SMNVEV (reference sequence). V shed 6 bases and J 1 base; nucleotides not matched to a gene: 14. The CDR3 region has the DNA TGTGCCAGCAGCCCCTGGAGGGCAGGGGGTGAGAACACTGAAGCTTTCTTT. Its translation: CASSPWRAGGENTEAFF.

This chain uses TRBV20-1 with TRBJ1-6; 8 positions match TRBD1. Germline V CDR1 and CDR2: DFQATT, SNEGSKA (reference sequence). CDR3 length equals 14 residues. With 3 bases clipped from V and 8 bases from J, the junction kept 6 bases outside the gene matches. CDR3 coding DNA: TGCAGTGCTAGGCAGGACAGGGATTATTCACCCCTCCACTTT. This sequence encodes CSARQDRDYSPLHF.

The rearrangement uses TRBV3-1 and TRBJ2-1; 10 bases fit TRBD1. The germline CDR1 and CDR2 sequences are LGHDT and YNNKEL (reference sequence). V dropped 1 base and J dropped 5; count of bases not matched to a gene: 8. The length of the CDR3 is 17 residues. Written as DNA, the CDR3 is TGTGCCAGCAGCCAAGCCCTGGGACAGGGGCCTAACAATGAGCAGTTCTTC. This sequence encodes CASSQALGQGPNNEQFF.

This clonotype was seen a handful of times. The V and J genes are TRBV11-2 and TRBJ1-4; D gene uncertain. Trimming took 4 bases from V and 0 from J, leaving 9 bases between them. Germline V gene lookup returns CDR1 SGHAT and CDR2 FQNNGV. This CDR3 has 15 amino acids. CDR3 in DNA: TGTGCCAGCAGCTCGACATTTGCAACTAATGAAAAACTGTTTTTT. Protein sequence: CASSSTFATNEKLFF. Supplemented by reference TRBV11-2 and TRBJ1-4, the full variable domain reads EAGVAQSPRYKIIEKRQSVAFWCNPISGHATLYWYQQILGQGPKLLIQFQNNGVVDDSQLPKDRFSAERLKGVDSTLKIQPAKLEDSAVYLCASSSTFATNEKLFFGSGTQLSVL.

This clonotype was seen more than once but under ten times. This rearrangement joins TRBV12-3 or TRBV12-4 to TRBJ2-1; D is unresolved. The CDR3 runs to 14 residues. The V end was cut by 3 bases, the J end by 7 bases, with 13 bases between. The CDR3 protein is CASSFGAQANEQFF. The CDR3 nucleotides read TGTGCCAGCAGTTTCGGTGCTCAAGCTAATGAGCAGTTCTTC.

The sample holds a few counts of this clonotype. The chain is built from TRBV9 and TRBJ2-6; tentatively, D is TRBD2 (6 bases). Per germline, CDR1 SGDLS and CDR2 YYNGEE. This CDR3 is 16 amino acids long. Between the trimmed V and J ends, which lost 4 bases and 0 bases, there was a span of 11 bases. In DNA form, the CDR3 reads TGTGCCAGCAGCCGCGGGGTCTACTCTGGGGCCAACGTCCTGACTTTC. Translation: CASSRGVYSGANVLTF.

This clonotype was seen many times. The chain joins TRBV20-1 to TRBJ1-3, with D possibly being TRBD1 (5 bases). V gave up 5 bases and J gave up 4 bases, with 12 bases separating them. Germline-derived CDR1 and CDR2 are DFQATT and SNEGSKA (reference sequence). The CDR3 contains 13 residues. CDR3 amino acids: CSARGTRGNTIYF. The DNA of the CDR3 is TGCAGTGCTCGGGGGACTCGCGGAAACACCATATATTTT.

This clonotype was counted only a few times. The J gene is TRBJ1-1, the V gene TRBV5-1, with unresolved D. V lost 6 bases, J lost 0 bases, and 6 bases lay in between. CDR1 is SGHRS and CDR2 is YFSETQ in the germline V gene. The CDR3 consists of 12 residues. The CDR3 DNA reads TGCGCCAGCACTGGGATGAACACTGAAGCTTTCTTT. Encoded protein: CASTGMNTEAFF.

The rearrangement uses TRBV6-2 or TRBV6-3 and TRBJ2-1, with 7 positions matching TRBD2. The CDR3 is 14 amino acids. The V gene end was trimmed by 7 bases and the J gene end by 4 bases; junction bases not matched to a gene: 7. Per the germline V gene, CDR1 is MNHEY and CDR2 is SVGEGT. The CDR3 loop reads CASTKGAGYNEQFF. In nucleotides, the CDR3 is TGTGCCAGCACCAAGGGAGCGGGGTACAATGAGCAGTTCTTC.

This rearrangement joins TRBV7-9 to TRBJ2-5; tentative D call: TRBD2 (6 bases). The germline V gene has CDR1 SEHNR and CDR2 FQNEAQ (reference sequence). The V end was cut by 5 bases, the J end by 7 bases, with 14 bases between. The length of the CDR3 is 13 residues. The CDR3 DNA is TGTGCCAGCAGCCAGCTAGCGATTGGGACCCAGTACTTC. Protein: CASSQLAIGTQYF.

This clonotype was counted at least ten times. This chain links TRBV5-6 with TRBJ2-7; D uncertain. The V and J ends lost 0 bases and 1 base respectively, with 11 bases between them. This CDR3 spans 15 amino acids. The V gene's germline CDR1 is SGHDT and CDR2 YYEEEE. The CDR3 region has the DNA TGTGCCAGCAGCTTGGGTGACTCCCGGTCCTACGAGCAGTACTTC. It is translated as CASSLGDSRSYEQYF.

This chain joins TRBV19 and TRBJ1-5; D is unresolved. This CDR3 region has 13 residues. Between the trimmed V and J ends, which lost 7 bases and 11 bases, there was a span of 18 bases. Germline V CDR1 and CDR2: LNHDA, SQIVND (reference sequence). Here the CDR3 DNA reads TGTGCCAGTAACCAGAACAATATCGCGACCCAGCATTTT. It yields the protein CASNQNNIATQHF.

The chain combines TRBV5-1 with TRBJ2-5; perhaps TRBD1 as D (6 bases). CDR3 length equals 14 residues. V lost 2 bases, J lost 5 bases, and 13 bases lay in between. The germline gives CDR1 SGHRS, CDR2 YFSETQ. The CDR3 DNA reads TGCGCCAGCAGCTTACAGCCAAGGGGGGAGACCCAGTACTTC. Its translation is CASSLQPRGETQYF.

This clonotype has a count of ten or more. The rearrangement uses TRBV7-9 and TRBJ2-1; no clear D. The CDR3 loop spans 15 amino acids. Between the trimmed V and J ends, which lost 3 bases and 0 bases, there was a span of 9 bases. Germline values: CDR1 SEHNR, CDR2 FQNEAQ (reference sequence). CDR3 amino acids: CASSFRASSYNEQFF. For the CDR3, the DNA is TGTGCCAGCAGCTTTCGCGCATCCTCCTACAATGAGCAGTTCTTC.

The table lists this clonotype with many counts. The rearrangement uses TRBV29-1 and TRBJ2-7; D unclear. The CDR3 spans 13 residues. The germline gives CDR1 SQVTM, CDR2 ANQGSEA. V was trimmed by 6 bases and J by 3 bases, leaving 15 bases between them. Written as DNA, the CDR3 is TGCAGCGTGACCCTGGTAGGTCTCTACGAGCAGTACTTC. Encoded protein: CSVTLVGLYEQYF.

This clonotype has just a few counts. The V gene is TRBV29-1, the J gene TRBJ2-7; no reliable D call. CDR3 length: 15 amino acids. V shed 3 bases and J shed 3 bases, with 18 bases lying between them. Germline loops: CDR1 SQVTM, CDR2 ANQGSEA. CDR3 loop: CSVEGNRANNYEQYF. DNA for the CDR3: TGCAGCGTTGAGGGGAATAGGGCTAATAACTACGAGCAGTACTTC.

This sequence joins TRBV6-5 and TRBJ2-7; TRBD1 agrees at 10 bases. Germline CDR1 MNHEY, CDR2 SVGAGI. This CDR3 spans 17 amino acids. The V gene end was trimmed by 0 bases and the J gene end by 5 bases; junction bases not matched to a gene: 10. CDR3 sequence (DNA): TGTGCCAGCAGTTACTCTGGGGTGGTTGGACAGGGGGACGAGCAGTACTTC. Protein: CASSYSGVVGQGDEQYF.